A selection of T cell receptor beta chains follows, all from one sample in a study of response to subunit inactivated influenza vaccine. Each CDR3 protein gets one entry after TCRdb re-called the RT-PCR reads with MiXCR. The table records hundreds of thousands of distinct CDR3 sequences, roughly 14% of them present only once. The material sequenced was PBMCs from blood, taken about 12 days after vaccination. Every receptor here comes from a man between 50 and 59 years old who received an inactivated influenza vaccine. CDR3s include the opening cysteine and the closing phenylalanine or tryptophan. The D gene is left open where the match is weak. The size entry is marked missing in some rows and otherwise reads once, few, many or a size class.

j_call: TRBJ2-7
v_call: TRBV28
d_call: NA
clone_size: NA
cdr3_nt: TGTGCCAGCAGTCGGTTGGGGTACGAGCAGTACTTC
cdr3_aa: CASSRLGYEQYF

j_call: TRBJ2-1
v_call: TRBV5-1
d_call: TRBD1
clone_size: many
cdr3_nt: TGCGCCAGCAGCTGGACAGGGTTAGACAATGAGCAGTTCTTC
cdr3_aa: CASSWTGLDNEQFF

j_call: TRBJ2-1
v_call: TRBV28
d_call: NA
clone_size: NA
cdr3_nt: TGTGCCAGCAGTTCGAATTCAGGGTACAATGAGCAGTTCTTC
cdr3_aa: CASSSNSGYNEQFF

j_call: TRBJ2-3
v_call: TRBV24-1
d_call: TRBD2
clone_size: NA
cdr3_nt: TGTGCCACCACGGGGGGTGTCACAGATACGCAGTATTTT
cdr3_aa: CATTGGVTDTQYF

j_call: TRBJ1-3
v_call: TRBV7-9
d_call: NA
clone_size: few
cdr3_nt: TGTGCCAGCAGCCCCTCGGGAGCGGGCGGTGGAAACACCATATATTTT
cdr3_aa: CASSPSGAGGGNTIYF

j_call: TRBJ1-4
v_call: TRBV20-1
d_call: TRBD1
clone_size: NA
cdr3_nt: TGCAGTGCTAGAGCCGGGACAGGGAGGGAAAAACTGTTTTTT
cdr3_aa: CSARAGTGREKLFF

j_call: TRBJ2-7
v_call: TRBV4-3
d_call: TRBD2
clone_size: NA
cdr3_nt: TGCGCCAGCAGCTGGGGACTAGCGGGAACATCCTACGAGCAGTACTTC
cdr3_aa: CASSWGLAGTSYEQYF

j_call: TRBJ2-6
v_call: TRBV18
d_call: NA
clone_size: NA
cdr3_nt: TGTGCCAGCTCATCCCAGGCCCGGATCTCTGGGGCCAACGTCCTGACTTTC
cdr3_aa: CASSSQARISGANVLTF

j_call: TRBJ2-1
v_call: TRBV7-9
d_call: TRBD2
clone_size: NA
cdr3_nt: TGTGCCAGCAGCTTAGACGGGGGGGAGTACAATGAGCAGTTCTTC
cdr3_aa: CASSLDGGEYNEQFF

j_call: TRBJ2-1
v_call: TRBV12-3/TRBV12-4
d_call: TRBD2
clone_size: NA
cdr3_nt: TGTGCCAGCAGTATTCGACTAGCGGGTTCATATGAGCAGTTCTTC
cdr3_aa: CASSIRLAGSYEQFF

j_call: TRBJ2-7
v_call: TRBV18
d_call: NA
clone_size: NA
cdr3_nt: TGTGCCAGCTCACGGAATTACTACGAGCAGTACTTC
cdr3_aa: CASSRNYYEQYF

j_call: TRBJ2-7
v_call: TRBV27
d_call: NA
clone_size: few
cdr3_nt: TGTGCCAGCAGTTTAGTGGGGGGTAGCTCCTACGAGCAGTACTTC
cdr3_aa: CASSLVGGSSYEQYF